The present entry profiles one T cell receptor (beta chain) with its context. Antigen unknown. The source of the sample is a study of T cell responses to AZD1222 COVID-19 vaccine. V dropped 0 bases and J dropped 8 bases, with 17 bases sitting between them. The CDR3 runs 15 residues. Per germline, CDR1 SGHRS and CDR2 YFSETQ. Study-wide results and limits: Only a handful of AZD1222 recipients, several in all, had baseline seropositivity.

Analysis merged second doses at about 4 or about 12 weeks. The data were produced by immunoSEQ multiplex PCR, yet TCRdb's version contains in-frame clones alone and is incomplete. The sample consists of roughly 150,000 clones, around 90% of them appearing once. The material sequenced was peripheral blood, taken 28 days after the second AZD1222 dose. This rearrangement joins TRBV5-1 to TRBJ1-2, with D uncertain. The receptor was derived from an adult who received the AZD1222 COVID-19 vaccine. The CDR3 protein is CASSLAPKDAQGYTF. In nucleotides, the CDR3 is TGCGCCAGCAGCTTGGCTCCCAAAGACGCTCAAGGCTACACCTTC.